This T cell receptor (beta chain) was captured by sequencing in a study of blood T cell repertoires in COVID-19. On the study more broadly: Acute and convalescent COVID-19 samples came from the United States, Italy and Spain. PBMCs, B-cell-depleted T cells, or T cells provided the cDNA or gDNA that made up the material.

Participants came from fewer than 25 US areas, aged roughly 18 to 89 years. Participants' own reports of clinical history determined their cohort assignment. Germline CDR1 is SGHRS and CDR2 is YFSETQ. The CDR3 is 16 residues long. V lost 0 bases to trimming and J lost 1 base, with 10 bases between them. TCRdb keeps only in-frame clones here, not all; method: immunoSEQ multiplex PCR. This sample has 250,000 or so clones; 75% to 90% occur once, and the top ten carry about 4%. Sequenced input: PBMCs or T cells enriched from blood (not recorded which). The TCR comes from a woman in her twenties or thirties with acute COVID-19. The V and J genes are TRBV5-1 and TRBJ2-2; D is perhaps TRBD2 (6 bases). The CDR3 protein is CASSLGLAVNTGELFF. For the CDR3, the DNA is TGCGCCAGCAGCTTGGGTTTAGCGGTGAACACCGGGGAGCTGTTTTTT.